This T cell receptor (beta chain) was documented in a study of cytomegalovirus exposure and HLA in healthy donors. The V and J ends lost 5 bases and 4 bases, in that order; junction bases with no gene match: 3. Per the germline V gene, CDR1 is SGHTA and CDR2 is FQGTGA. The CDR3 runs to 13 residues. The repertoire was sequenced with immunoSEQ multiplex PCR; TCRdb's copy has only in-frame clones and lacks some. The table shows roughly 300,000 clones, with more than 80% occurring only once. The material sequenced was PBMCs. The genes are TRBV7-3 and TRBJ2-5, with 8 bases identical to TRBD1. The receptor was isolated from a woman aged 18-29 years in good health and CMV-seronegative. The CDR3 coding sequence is TGTGCCAGCAGCCCTACAGGGGGAGAGACCCAGTACTTC. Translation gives CASSPTGGETQYF.